This T cell receptor beta chain was identified during a study of CD8 T cells in Susac syndrome (dated by TCRdb to about 2019). Study-wide context: The study used repertoire sequencing to test whether antigen drove CD8+ T cell activation and differentiation in Susac syndrome. The investigation overall reported the following: The number of individuals in the TCR sequencing and HLA analysis was recognized as being relatively small.

RNA was extracted using the RNeasy kit, and roughly 0.45 to 1 microgram was reverse transcribed with random hexamers. The immunoSEQ multiplex PCR assay, which covers 54 Vbeta and 13 Jbeta segments, was used to amplify TCR beta CDR3 regions. PCR amplification bias was corrected using a synthetic template baseline for primer optimization and computational correction. Regarding the original processing steps: Only productive sequences were kept, with reads annotated to V, D and J genes according to IMGT and analyzed in immunoSEQ Analyzer. Clonality was computed as one minus Shannon entropy normalized by log2 of the number of productive unique sequences. Public and private clones were assessed among the 100 most prevalent clones of each patient and control. Susac-specific clones were defined as absent from healthy and MS cohorts, about 1,000 published viral clones and other ImmuneACCESS disease sequences. TCRdb reworked the public reads: Q25 trimming with fastp, MiXCR clone assembly, productive beta chains retained. Each CDR3 protein gets just one entry, which takes the most common genes and DNA from the rows behind it. Clone size and V and J calls follow TCRdb, not the original study. The sample table contains 100,000 or so distinct CDR3 sequences; only one count was recorded for 80% to 95% of them. The ten most abundant clones make up roughly 0.15% of the sample.

V is pared back by 8 bases and J by 8 bases, with 13 bases lying between the germline termini. The CDR3 spans 12 residues, from the cysteine through the phenylalanine. The entry retains the CDR3 DNA only, 36 bases that are in frame from base 1. For this clonotype: The specificity of this receptor is unknown. No per-base quality is available; no much larger clone lies one base away.

Peripheral blood CD8+ and CD4+ T cells from healthy donors, Susac syndrome patients and multiple sclerosis patients were profiled using high-throughput TCR beta sequencing. The healthy donors served as controls matched for age and sex. CD8+ TEMRA cells were enriched by FACS, while bulk CD8+ and CD4+ T cells were purified by magnetic negative isolation. Blood was drawn into EDTA tubes, processed within 24 hours, and PBMCs were isolated by density gradient centrifugation. PBMCs intended for TCR sequencing were cryopreserved in liquid nitrogen and thawed later in a water bath at 37 degrees C. The sorted or isolated CD4+, CD8+ and CD8+ TEMRA cells had a purity of 90% or higher.

The clonotype comes from a human donor in good health. The rearranged chain carries TRBV12-3 or TRBV12-4 and TRBJ2-1; a weak D assignment points to TRBD2 (6 bases agree). Sequencing was performed on CD4+ T cells from PBMCs. This receptor carries the CDR3 CASGPGVDEQFF. The bases read TGTGCCAGCGGCCCGGGGGTAGATGAGCAGTTCTTC.